This T cell receptor beta chain was captured in a study of blood T cell repertoires in COVID-19. This table comes from immunoSEQ multiplex PCR, and its TCRdb copy is limited to in-frame clones, with some not included. The data show hundreds of thousands of clones, 88% seen once. This clonotype was obtained from a woman in her thirties who had recovered from COVID-19. The source material was PBMCs or T cells enriched from blood (not recorded which).

CDR3 bases: TGTGCCAGCAGCTTAGCGAGCGGGATACCGCTCGCCTACGAGCAGTACTTC. Encoded protein: CASSLASGIPLAYEQYF. This chain connects TRBV7-9 to TRBJ2-7, with 7 nucleotides matching TRBD2. J was trimmed by 2 bases and V by 0 bases; bases with no gene match: 10. The CDR3 is 17 amino acids. CDR1 and CDR2 (germline): SEHNR, FQNEAQ (reference sequence).